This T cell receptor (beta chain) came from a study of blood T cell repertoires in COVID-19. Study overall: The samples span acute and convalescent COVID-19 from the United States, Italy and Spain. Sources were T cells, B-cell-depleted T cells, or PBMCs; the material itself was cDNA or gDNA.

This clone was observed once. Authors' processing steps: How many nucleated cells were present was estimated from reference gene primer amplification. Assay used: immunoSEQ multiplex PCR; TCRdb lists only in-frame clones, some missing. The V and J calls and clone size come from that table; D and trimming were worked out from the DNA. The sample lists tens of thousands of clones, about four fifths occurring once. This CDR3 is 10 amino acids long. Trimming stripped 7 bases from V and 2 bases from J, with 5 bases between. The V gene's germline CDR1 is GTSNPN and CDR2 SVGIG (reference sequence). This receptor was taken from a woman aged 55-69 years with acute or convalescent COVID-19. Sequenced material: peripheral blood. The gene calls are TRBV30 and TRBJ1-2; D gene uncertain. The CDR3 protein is CASSNYGYTF. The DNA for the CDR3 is TGTGCCTCAAGCAACTATGGCTACACCTTC.